This is a list of T cell receptor beta chains from one sample in a study of blood T cell repertoires in COVID-19. Assay: immunoSEQ multiplex PCR; the TCRdb copy retains only in-frame clones and omits some. The sample gives a few hundred thousand clones, around 80% of which show up once; 15% to 20% is in the top ten. Input material: peripheral blood. Receptors were obtained from a woman of 80 years or more with active or convalescent COVID-19. Both conserved end residues are part of each CDR3. The D gene is left open where the match is weak. Clone size is stated in some rows and not others, as once, few, many or a class when expanded.

abundance	v_gene	d_gene	j_gene	CDR3aa	CDR3nt
NA	TRBV7-8	NA	TRBJ1-5	CASSRDERNQPQHF	TGTGCCAGCAGCCGGGACGAGCGGAATCAGCCCCAGCATTTT
NA	TRBV3-1/TRBV3-2	TRBD1	TRBJ2-7	CASSRGSDRVEQYF	TGTGCCAGCAGCCGGGGGTCAGACAGGGTGGAGCAGTACTTC
NA	TRBV14	NA	TRBJ2-7	CASSQGQADTYEQYF	TGTGCCAGCAGCCAAGGACAGGCAGATACCTACGAGCAGTACTTC
NA	TRBV4-1	NA	TRBJ1-2	CASSQDLEGDYTF	TGCGCCAGCAGCCAAGATTTGGAGGGTGACTACACCTTC
NA	TRBV18	TRBD2	TRBJ2-3	CASSSLSGVTDTQYF	TGTGCCAGCTCATCCCTAAGCGGGGTAACAGATACGCAGTATTTT
NA	TRBV4-2	NA	TRBJ1-5	CASSQESQPQHF	TGTGCCAGCAGCCAAGAGAGTCAGCCCCAGCATTTT
NA	TRBV15	NA	TRBJ1-2	CATSRVTEYTF	TGTGCCACCAGCAGGGTTACGGAGTACACCTTC
few	TRBV5-1	NA	TRBJ1-1	CASSSISGNTEAFF	TGCGCCAGCAGTTCGATTTCGGGGAACACTGAAGCTTTCTTT
NA	TRBV27	NA	TRBJ1-6	CASHRGIANSPLHF	TGTGCCAGCCATCGCGGGATAGCCAATTCACCCCTCCACTTT
NA	TRBV9	NA	TRBJ1-4	CASSVGPGVREKLFF	TGTGCCAGCAGCGTAGGCCCGGGGGTTCGGGAAAAACTGTTTTTT
NA	TRBV5-1	NA	TRBJ1-1	CASSLEMDTEAFF	TGCGCCAGCAGCTTAGAGATGGACACTGAAGCTTTCTTT
NA	TRBV30	TRBD1	TRBJ1-2	CAWSTKGTASYGYTF	TGTGCCTGGAGTACGAAGGGGACAGCCTCCTATGGCTACACCTTC
NA	TRBV7-3	NA	TRBJ1-3	CASSLASPGNTIYF	TGTGCCAGCAGCTTAGCGAGTCCTGGAAACACCATATATTTT
NA	TRBV5-1	NA	TRBJ2-7	CASSFGDGSSYEQYF	TGCGCCAGCAGCTTCGGGGACGGGAGCTCCTACGAGCAGTACTTC
NA	TRBV19	TRBD2	TRBJ2-7	CASSARGAKEQYF	TGTGCCAGTAGTGCGCGGGGGGCGAAGGAGCAGTACTTC
few	TRBV7-9	NA	TRBJ1-1	CASTAGRQNTEAFF	TGTGCCAGCACCGCGGGACGGCAGAACACTGAAGCTTTCTTT